In this sample, the clone carrying this TCR beta chain turned up a few times. What it recognizes is unknown. This record comes from a study of identical twins. Findings and limits, study-wide: Carriage of fewer insertions was seen in abundant cord blood beta clonotypes, whereas memory repertoires showed none. Out-of-frame sharing of TCR alpha in monozygotic twins was underestimated by models.

In TCRdb, the 5' RACE reads were re-called with MiXCR into one record per CDR3 protein. The sample includes under 900,000 distinct CDR3 sequences, 15% to 20% seen only once; the top ten take around 13%. V was clipped by 5 bases and J by 5 bases; unmatched bases: 9. This CDR3 contains 14 residues. These data also formed part of another study, on T cells expressing NK-cell markers. That source notes: Restricting sorting to alpha-beta TCR T cells was achieved in several experiments by an anti-gamma-delta TCR antibody.

This chain uses TRBV12-3 or TRBV12-4 with TRBJ2-7; 7 nucleotides line up with TRBD2. The material sequenced was PBMCs. The sequence was collected from a woman between 18 and 29 years old in good health. The CDR3 DNA reads TGTGCCAGCAGTATCGTGGGAGGGAACCACGAGCAGTACTTC. Residues: CASSIVGGNHEQYF.